What follows are 20 T cell receptor beta chains derived from one specimen sequenced in a study of identical twins. TCRdb independently ran MiXCR on the 5' RACE reads; one entry per CDR3 protein. The sample gives about 660,000 distinct CDR3 sequences, over 8.5% of which show up once; approximately 0.96% is in the top ten. This same sample was also part of a study on yellow fever vaccine responses in identical twins.

The material sequenced was PBMCs. These receptors were collected from a woman aged 18-29 years in good health.

Many counts were recorded for this clonotype. V and J are TRBV4-3 and TRBJ2-1, with D maybe TRBD2 (5 bases). Germline V gives CDR1 LGHNA, CDR2 YSLEER. This CDR3 spans 15 amino acids. Trimming cost V 3 bases and J 9 bases, with 18 bases left between them. CDR3 bases: TGCGCCAGCAGCCAGGACGCCGGGAAAGCGCGTGAGCAGTTCTTC. Translated, it gives CASSQDAGKAREQFF.

This chain joins TRBV11-2 and TRBJ2-1; TRBD1 aligns across 10 bases. This CDR3 region has 16 residues. CDR1 is SGHAT, CDR2 FQNNGV, per germline. Trimming removed 4 bases from V and 4 bases from J; junction bases left unmatched: 7. The CDR3, as DNA: TGTGCCAGCAGCTCCCGTCCGGGACAGGGGTACAATGAGCAGTTCTTC. Its protein is CASSSRPGQGYNEQFF.

This clonotype was recorded many times. The chain combines TRBV7-6 with TRBJ2-3; D call uncertain. CDR1 and CDR2 from the germline V gene are SGHVS and FNYEAQ. The CDR3 sequence is 14 residues long. Trimming stripped 4 bases from V and 3 bases from J, with 11 bases between. This chain's CDR3 is CASSSYENTDTQYF. The DNA of the CDR3 is TGTGCCAGCAGCTCTTATGAGAATACAGATACGCAGTATTTT.

This clonotype was detected many times. The rearrangement uses TRBV29-1 and TRBJ2-3; 11 bases line up with TRBD1. V shed 4 bases and J 4 bases; nucleotides not matched to a gene: 1. This CDR3 comprises 13 residues. Looked up from germline, CDR1 is SQVTM and CDR2 is ANQGSEA. The CDR3 here is CSVGGQGADTQYF. CDR3 DNA sequence: TGCAGCGTTGGGGGACAGGGGGCAGATACGCAGTATTTT.

This clonotype has more than one count but fewer than ten. The rearrangement joins TRBV5-1 to TRBJ1-1; TRBD1 matches 7 bases. The CDR3 is 14 amino acids. Unmatched junction bases numbered 7, after V lost 4 bases and J lost 4 bases. Germline values: CDR1 SGHRS, CDR2 YFSETQ. The CDR3 DNA reads as TGCGCCAGCAGCCAGGGGGGAGGTGGCACTGAAGCTTTCTTT. It is translated as CASSQGGGGTEAFF.

CDR3 nucleotides: TGTGCCAGCAGCCCACGCTCAGGGGACAGACCTACCGAGCAGTACTTC. It translates to CASSPRSGDRPTEQYF. V usage is TRBV7-9 and J usage is TRBJ2-7; 7 nucleotides align to TRBD1. J was trimmed by 6 bases and V by 5 bases; bases with no gene match: 16. Germline V gives CDR1 SEHNR, CDR2 FQNEAQ (reference sequence). The CDR3 is 16 amino acids.

The chain has TRBV18 and TRBJ2-7; no clear D. Germline V gene lookup returns CDR1 KGHSH and CDR2 LQKENI. The CDR3 is 16 residues long. V gave up 3 bases and J gave up 0 bases, with 15 bases separating them. The CDR3 region has the DNA TGTGCCAGCTCACCTTTCGGAGACGAACGCTCCTACGAGCAGTACTTC. Its protein is CASSPFGDERSYEQYF.

The chain carries TRBV3-1 and TRBJ2-5, with D perhaps TRBD1 (6 bases). The CDR3 is 17 amino acids. Looked up from germline, CDR1 is LGHDT and CDR2 is YNNKEL (reference sequence). V dropped 5 bases and J dropped 2 bases, with 21 bases sitting between them. The CDR3 bases are TGTGCCAGCAGCTTACGTGGCCCTCAAAGGGGGCAAGAGACCCAGTACTTC. Its translation: CASSLRGPQRGQETQYF.

The gene calls are TRBV12-3 or TRBV12-4 and TRBJ1-1; TRBD1 agrees at 7 bases. V dropped 5 bases and J dropped 6; count of bases not matched to a gene: 3. The length of the CDR3 is 12 residues. The CDR3 region is CASSPGTAEAFF. The CDR3 coding sequence is TGTGCCAGCAGTCCGGGGACAGCTGAAGCTTTCTTT.

This clonotype was observed a few times. V gene TRBV9 combines with J gene TRBJ2-3; 9 nucleotides align to TRBD2. The V and J ends lost 3 bases and 3 bases, in that order; junction bases with no gene match: 8. CDR3 length: 16 amino acids. Germline-derived CDR1 and CDR2 are SGDLS and YYNGEE. CDR3 sequence: CASSGRASGVTDTQYF. DNA of the CDR3: TGTGCCAGCAGCGGTAGGGCTAGCGGGGTAACAGATACGCAGTATTTT.

The V call is TRBV5-1, the J call TRBJ2-3; a possible D gene is TRBD2 (6 bases). CDR3 length equals 18 residues. The germline V gene encodes CDR1 SGHRS and CDR2 YFSETQ. Trimming removed 2 bases from V and 2 bases from J, with 21 bases in between. This CDR3 is CASSFAGGAGIDTDTQYF. DNA for the CDR3: TGCGCCAGCAGCTTTGCCGGGGGTGCGGGAATCGACACAGATACGCAGTATTTT.

The genes are TRBV6-1 and TRBJ1-2, with 8 nucleotides matching TRBD1. CDR1 and CDR2 (germline): MNHNS, SASEGT. This CDR3 region has 14 residues. The V segment lost 7 bases and the J segment 6 bases; nucleotides outside the gene matches: 10. CDR3 sequence (DNA): TGTGCCAGCAACGCCGGACAGGGAAGACATGGCTACACCTTC. Residues: CASNAGQGRHGYTF.

This clonotype was recorded many times. The V gene is TRBV28, the J gene TRBJ1-6, with 7 bases matching TRBD1. Germline loops: CDR1 MDHEN, CDR2 SYDVKM. The CDR3 loop spans 18 amino acids. Trimming removed 6 bases from V and 10 bases from J; junction bases left unmatched: 21. CDR3 protein: CASSPLAAGAGGVSPLHF. The CDR3 DNA reads as TGTGCCAGCAGCCCCCTTGCAGCCGGGGCAGGGGGGGTCTCACCCCTCCACTTT.

V and J are TRBV9 and TRBJ1-6; no clear D gene. The CDR3 consists of 16 residues. V was clipped by 0 bases and J by 1 base, with 8 bases between them. Per the germline V gene, CDR1 is SGDLS and CDR2 is YYNGEE. CDR3 residues: CASSVDHGSYNSPLHF. The CDR3 DNA reads TGTGCCAGCAGCGTAGATCACGGATCCTATAATTCACCCCTCCACTTT.

This clonotype occurred many times. This chain connects TRBV19 to TRBJ2-1; TRBD1 matches 7 bases. Germline assignment: CDR1 LNHDA and CDR2 SQIVND (reference sequence). This CDR3 is 14 amino acids long. Unmatched junction bases numbered 1, after V lost 5 bases and J lost 0 bases. CDR3 loop: CASSWDSSYNEQFF. In DNA form, the CDR3 reads TGTGCCAGTAGTTGGGACAGCTCCTACAATGAGCAGTTCTTC.

The chain couples TRBV6-1 to TRBJ2-7; TRBD1 matches 7 bases. Trimming cost V 5 bases and J 4 bases; bases outside gene matches: 5. There are 13 residues in the CDR3. Germline assignment: CDR1 MNHNS and CDR2 SASEGT. CDR3 DNA sequence: TGTGCCAGCAGTCAAGACAGGGAATACGAGCAGTACTTC. Protein sequence: CASSQDREYEQYF.

This clonotype was observed a handful of times. The chain has TRBV6-1 and TRBJ2-7; 7 bases fit TRBD1. The CDR3 contains 14 residues. V shed 6 bases, J shed 4 bases, and the junction held 9 bases outside the gene matches. CDR1 is MNHNS and CDR2 is SASEGT in the germline V gene. CDR3 protein: CASSLDRDRYEQYF. DNA for the CDR3: TGTGCCAGCAGCCTTGACAGGGATAGATACGAGCAGTACTTC.

This clonotype was picked up many times. CDR3 bases: TGTGCCAGCAGTTACCATTGGGGGGCTAGCGAAGGCCAAGAGACCCAGTACTTC. It encodes CASSYHWGASEGQETQYF. V usage is TRBV6-5 and J usage is TRBJ2-5, with D perhaps being TRBD1 or TRBD2 (6 bases each). This CDR3 comprises 18 residues. V shed 2 bases and J shed 1 base, with 20 bases lying between them. Germline CDR1 and CDR2: MNHEY and SVGAGI.

The CDR3 reads CASSLSPGVGNSPLHF. Written as DNA, the CDR3 is TGTGCCAGCAGTTTAAGCCCAGGGGTTGGCAATTCACCCCTCCACTTT. The V and J genes are TRBV27 and TRBJ1-6; D may be TRBD1 (6 bases). With 2 bases removed from V and 7 bases from J, the gap between germline ends came to 15 bases. Germline V CDR1 and CDR2: MNHEY, SMNVEV (reference sequence). The CDR3 covers 16 residues.

This clonotype was counted many times. The chain uses TRBV6-5 and TRBJ2-7; perhaps TRBD1 as D (6 bases). The V gene lost 7 bases and the J gene lost 4 bases, with 14 bases spanning the gap. The CDR3 sequence is 13 residues long. CDR1 and CDR2 from the germline V gene are MNHEY and SVGAGI. CDR3 sequence reads: CASNGDRRYEQYF. The CDR3 DNA follows: TGTGCCAGCAATGGTGACAGGCGGTACGAGCAGTACTTC.